This T cell receptor beta chain was recorded in a study of cytomegalovirus exposure and HLA in healthy donors. Study-level results: The study listed 164 cytomegalovirus-associated TCR beta chains. Earlier analysis found most TCR beta V segments productive about 87% or about 30% of the time.

Worth noting for this clone: Antigen unknown.

The CDR3 runs to 13 residues. V gave up 7 bases and J gave up 4 bases, with 12 bases separating them. The germline V gene encodes CDR1 MDHEN and CDR2 SYDVKM. The study ran its PCR with 60 Vbeta and 13 Jbeta primers. Measured with immunoSEQ multiplex PCR; TCRdb has only the in-frame clones, and not every one. The profile shows over 130,000 clones, 50% to 75% of them singletons. V is TRBV28 and J is TRBJ2-3; D not resolved. Material for sequencing was PBMCs. The receptor comes from a woman in her fifties or sixties in good health and CMV-seropositive. CDR3 sequence (DNA): TGTGCCAGCATTCCCCTTTCTTCAGATACGCAGTATTTT. Translation gives CASIPLSSDTQYF.